The next 7 T cell receptor beta chains were all read from a single sample in a study of technical replicates of blood from a few donors. Produced via immunoSEQ multiplex PCR; TCRdb's table is partial and in-frame only. This table has tens of thousands of clones, 91% appearing once. Sequencing used T cells isolated from PBMCs. Receptors originate from a human donor in good health.

The V and J genes are TRBV7-3 and TRBJ1-1, with TRBD1 matching over 8 bases. The CDR3 covers 13 residues. Germline values: CDR1 SGHTA, CDR2 FQGTGA. V was clipped by 5 bases and J by 3 bases; unmatched bases: 2. CDR3 nucleotides: TGTGCCAGCAGCCTGGACAGGGACACTGAAGCTTTCTTT. Translation: CASSLDRDTEAFF.

V is TRBV7-9 and J is TRBJ2-7, with D unresolved. Trimming removed 8 bases at V and 2 bases at J, with 19 bases between. The CDR3 runs 15 residues. Looked up from germline, CDR1 is SEHNR and CDR2 is FQNEAQ (reference sequence). CDR3 sequence (DNA): TGTGCCAGCTCCCGATCTGACAAAAGGACCTACGAGCAGTACTTC. Residues: CASSRSDKRTYEQYF.

The chain is built from TRBV4-1 and TRBJ1-3; 8 positions match TRBD1. J gave up 0 bases and V 0 bases, and 4 bases lay outside the gene matches. This CDR3 contains 17 residues. Germline V gene lookup returns CDR1 MGHRA and CDR2 YSYEKL. The CDR3 DNA reads as TGCGCCAGCAGCCAAGATCGACAGGGGTCCTCTGGAAACACCATATATTTT. Translated: CASSQDRQGSSGNTIYF.

This clone was seen once. This sequence joins TRBV5-5 and TRBJ2-3; 9 bases agree with TRBD2. CDR1 is SGHKS and CDR2 is YYEKEE in the germline V gene (reference sequence). The CDR3 has 17 amino acids. After removal of 4 bases from V and 4 bases from J, the junction contained 13 bases not matched to a gene. CDR3 loop: CASSGVAGASRSDTQYF. The DNA of the CDR3 is TGTGCCAGCAGCGGGGTAGCGGGGGCCTCCAGATCAGATACGCAGTATTTT. Drawing the rest from reference TRBV5-5 and TRBJ2-3, the complete variable domain is DAGVTQSPTHLIKTRGQQVTLRCSPISGHKSVSWYQQVLGQGPQFIFQYYEKEERGRGNFPDRFSARQFPNYSSELNVNALLLGDSALYLCASSGVAGASRSDTQYFGPGTRLTVL.

The chain combines TRBV6-6 with TRBJ1-2; TRBD1 matches 7 bases. The CDR3 loop spans 14 amino acids. J gave up 1 base and V 5 bases, and 4 bases lay outside the gene matches. Per the germline V gene, CDR1 is MNHNY and CDR2 is SVGAGI (reference sequence). This CDR3 reads CASSRDSGNYGYTF. The CDR3 coding sequence is TGTGCCAGCAGTCGGGACAGTGGTAACTATGGCTACACCTTC.

This clone showed up just once. The rearrangement uses TRBV2 and TRBJ2-7; 7 nucleotides agree with TRBD2. V lost 5 bases to trimming and J lost 1 base; unmatched junction nucleotides: 2. The CDR3 covers 13 residues. Germline V gene sequence: CDR1 SNHLY, CDR2 FYNNEI. The CDR3 reads CASSSGVSYEQYF. The CDR3 DNA reads as TGTGCCAGCAGTAGCGGGGTTTCCTACGAGCAGTACTTC.

The gene calls are TRBV20-1 and TRBJ2-2; TRBD1 might be the D (5 bases). Trimming pared 5 bases from V and 5 bases from J, leaving 6 bases between. The CDR3 contains 11 residues. Germline CDR1 reads DFQATT; CDR2 reads SNEGSKA (reference sequence). CDR3 DNA sequence: TGCAGTGCTCCAGGGACCGGGGAGCTGTTTTTT. It encodes CSAPGTGELFF.